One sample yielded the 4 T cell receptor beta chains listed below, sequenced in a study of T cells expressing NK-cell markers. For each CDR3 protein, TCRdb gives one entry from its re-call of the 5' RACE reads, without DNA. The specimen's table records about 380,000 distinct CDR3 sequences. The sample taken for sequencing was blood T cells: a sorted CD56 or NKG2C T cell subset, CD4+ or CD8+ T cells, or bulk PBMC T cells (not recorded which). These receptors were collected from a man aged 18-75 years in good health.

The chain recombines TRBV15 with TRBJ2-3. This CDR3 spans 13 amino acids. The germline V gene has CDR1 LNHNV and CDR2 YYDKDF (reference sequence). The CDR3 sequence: CATSSFATDTQYF.

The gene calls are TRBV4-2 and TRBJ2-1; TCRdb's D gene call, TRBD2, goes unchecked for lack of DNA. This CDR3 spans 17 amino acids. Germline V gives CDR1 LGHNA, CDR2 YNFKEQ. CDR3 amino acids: CASSPRWGTSVNNEQFF.

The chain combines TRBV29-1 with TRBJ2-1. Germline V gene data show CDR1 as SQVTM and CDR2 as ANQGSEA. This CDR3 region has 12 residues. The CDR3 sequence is CSVEAWDNEQFF.

CDR3 amino acids: CASVGPNHNEQFF. The chain is built from TRBV12-5 and TRBJ2-1; TCRdb lists TRBD2, though no DNA is available to test this call. This CDR3 is built from 13 residues. CDR1 and CDR2 from the germline V gene are LGHNT and FRNRAP.